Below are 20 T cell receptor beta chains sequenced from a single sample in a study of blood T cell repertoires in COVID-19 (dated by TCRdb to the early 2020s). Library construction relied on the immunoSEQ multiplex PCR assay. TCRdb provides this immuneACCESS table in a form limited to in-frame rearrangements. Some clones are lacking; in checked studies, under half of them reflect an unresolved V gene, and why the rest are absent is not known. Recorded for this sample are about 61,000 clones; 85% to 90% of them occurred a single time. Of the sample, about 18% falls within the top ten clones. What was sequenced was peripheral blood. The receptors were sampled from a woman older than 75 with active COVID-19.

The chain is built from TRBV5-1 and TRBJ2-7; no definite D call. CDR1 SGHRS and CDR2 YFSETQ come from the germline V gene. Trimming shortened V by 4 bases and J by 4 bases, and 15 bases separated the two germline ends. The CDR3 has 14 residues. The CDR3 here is CASSPEHGAYEQYF. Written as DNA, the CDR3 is TGCGCCAGCAGCCCCGAGCACGGAGCGTACGAGCAGTACTTC. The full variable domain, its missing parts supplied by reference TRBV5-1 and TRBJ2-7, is KAGVTQTPRYLIKTRGQQVTLSCSPISGHRSVSWYQQTPGQGLQFLFEYFSETQRNKGNFPGRFSGRQFSNSRSEMNVSTLELGDSALYLCASSPEHGAYEQYFGPGTRLTVT.

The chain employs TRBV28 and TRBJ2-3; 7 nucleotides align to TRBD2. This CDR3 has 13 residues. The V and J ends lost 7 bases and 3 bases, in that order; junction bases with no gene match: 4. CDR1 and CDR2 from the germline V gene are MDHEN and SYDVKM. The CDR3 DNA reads TGTGCCAGCATCAATAGCGGGACAGATACGCAGTATTTT. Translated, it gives CASINSGTDTQYF.

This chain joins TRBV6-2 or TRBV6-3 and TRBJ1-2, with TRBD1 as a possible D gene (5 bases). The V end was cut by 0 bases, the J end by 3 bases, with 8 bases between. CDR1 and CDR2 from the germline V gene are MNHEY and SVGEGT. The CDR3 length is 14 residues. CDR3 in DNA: TGTGCCAGCAGTTACTCAGGGGTCTACTATGGCTACACCTTC. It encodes CASSYSGVYYGYTF.

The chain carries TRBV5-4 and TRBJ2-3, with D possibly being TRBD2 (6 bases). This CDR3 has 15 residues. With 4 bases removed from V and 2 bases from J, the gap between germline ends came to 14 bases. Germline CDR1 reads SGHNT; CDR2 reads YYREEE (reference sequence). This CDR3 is CASSATREVTDTQYF. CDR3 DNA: TGTGCCAGCAGCGCTACTAGGGAGGTCACAGATACGCAGTATTTT.

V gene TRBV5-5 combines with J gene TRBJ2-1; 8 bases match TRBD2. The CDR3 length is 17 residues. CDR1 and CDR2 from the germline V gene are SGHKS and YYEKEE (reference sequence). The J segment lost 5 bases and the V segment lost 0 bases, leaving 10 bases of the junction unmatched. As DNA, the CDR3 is TGTGCCAGCAGCTTGGCCCTTAGCGGGGCCGGGGACAATGAGCAGTTCTTC. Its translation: CASSLALSGAGDNEQFF.

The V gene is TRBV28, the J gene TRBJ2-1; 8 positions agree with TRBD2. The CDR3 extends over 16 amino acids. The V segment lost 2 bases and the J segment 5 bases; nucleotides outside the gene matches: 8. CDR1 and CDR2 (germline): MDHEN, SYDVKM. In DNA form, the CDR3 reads TGTGCCAGCAGTTTAACGGCGGGGGGAACCCACAATGAGCAGTTCTTC. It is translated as CASSLTAGGTHNEQFF.

The DNA for the CDR3 is TGTGCCAGCAGCAGGGGATCTGGGGCCAACGTCCTGACTTTC. This codes for CASSRGSGANVLTF. The chain employs TRBV7-3 and TRBJ2-6; TRBD1 might be the D (5 bases). Germline-derived CDR1 and CDR2 are SGHTA and FQGTGA. The CDR3 sequence is 14 residues long. The V end lost 5 bases, the J end lost 1 base, and 6 bases lay between the germline ends.

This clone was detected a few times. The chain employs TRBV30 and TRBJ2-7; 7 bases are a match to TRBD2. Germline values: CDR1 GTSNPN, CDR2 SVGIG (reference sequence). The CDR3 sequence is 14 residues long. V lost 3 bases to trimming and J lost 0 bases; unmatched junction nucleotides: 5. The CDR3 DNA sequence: TGTGCCTGGAGCGGACTAGGGGCCTCCTACGAGCAGTACTTC. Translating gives CAWSGLGASYEQYF.

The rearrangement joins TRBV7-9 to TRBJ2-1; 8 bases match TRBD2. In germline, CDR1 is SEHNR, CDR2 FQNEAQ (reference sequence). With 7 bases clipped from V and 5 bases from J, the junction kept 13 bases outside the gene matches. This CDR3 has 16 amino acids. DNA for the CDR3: TGTGCCAGCACCGCCCCCCGGGGGGGGGCCCACAATGAGCAGTTCTTC. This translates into CASTAPRGGAHNEQFF.

Here the CDR3 DNA reads TGCGCCAGCAGCTTGGGGTCCGGACAGGGTTTTGGCTACACCTTC. This gives the protein CASSLGSGQGFGYTF. The chain has TRBV5-1 and TRBJ1-2; 8 bases agree with TRBD1. Looked up from germline, CDR1 is SGHRS and CDR2 is YFSETQ. After removal of 0 bases from V and 7 bases from J, the junction contained 8 bases not matched to a gene. This CDR3 spans 15 amino acids.

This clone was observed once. Here the CDR3 DNA reads TGCAGCGGCATTAGGGAGACGGGGTGGGGTAAGAGGGAGCTGTTTTTT. This gives the protein CSGIRETGWGKRELFF. J is TRBJ2-2 and V is TRBV29-1; tentative D call: TRBD2 (5 bases). The CDR3 runs 16 residues. Germline assignment: CDR1 SQVTM and CDR2 ANQGSEA. Trimming took 7 bases from V and 9 from J, leaving 27 bases between them.

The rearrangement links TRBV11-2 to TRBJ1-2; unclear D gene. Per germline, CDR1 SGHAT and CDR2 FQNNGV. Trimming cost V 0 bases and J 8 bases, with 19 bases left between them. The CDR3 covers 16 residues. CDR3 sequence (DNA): TGTGCCAGCAGCTTAGATAATCAGGTTTTCCCCTACGGCTACACCTTC. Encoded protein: CASSLDNQVFPYGYTF.

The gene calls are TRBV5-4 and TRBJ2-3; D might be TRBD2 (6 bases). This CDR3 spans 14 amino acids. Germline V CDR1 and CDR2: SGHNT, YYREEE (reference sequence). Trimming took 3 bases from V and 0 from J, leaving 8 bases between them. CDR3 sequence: CASSSGGSTDTQYF. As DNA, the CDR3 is TGTGCCAGCAGCTCCGGGGGAAGCACAGATACGCAGTATTTT.

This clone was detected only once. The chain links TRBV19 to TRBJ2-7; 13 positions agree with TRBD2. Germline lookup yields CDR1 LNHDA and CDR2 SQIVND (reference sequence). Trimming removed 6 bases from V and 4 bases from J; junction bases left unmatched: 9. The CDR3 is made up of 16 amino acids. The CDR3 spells CASSQALGLAGYEQYF. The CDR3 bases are TGTGCCAGTAGCCAAGCCCTGGGACTAGCGGGGTACGAGCAGTACTTC.

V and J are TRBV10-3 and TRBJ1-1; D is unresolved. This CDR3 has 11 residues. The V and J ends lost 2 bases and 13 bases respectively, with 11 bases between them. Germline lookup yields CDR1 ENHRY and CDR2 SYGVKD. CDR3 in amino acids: CAISEGGLGFF. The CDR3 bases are TGTGCCATCAGTGAGGGCGGTTTAGGTTTCTTT.

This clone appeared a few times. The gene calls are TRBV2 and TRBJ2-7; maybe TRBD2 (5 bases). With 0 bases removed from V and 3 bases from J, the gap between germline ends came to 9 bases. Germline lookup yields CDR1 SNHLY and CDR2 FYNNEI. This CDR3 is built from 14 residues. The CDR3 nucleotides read TGTGCCAGCAGTGAAGCTTACGGGATCTACGAGCAGTACTTC. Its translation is CASSEAYGIYEQYF. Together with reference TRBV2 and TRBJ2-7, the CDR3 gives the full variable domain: EPEVTQTPSHQVTQMGQEVILRCVPISNHLYFYWYRQILGQKVEFLVSFYNNEISEKSEIFDDQFSVERPDGSNFTLKIRSTKLEDSAMYFCASSEAYGIYEQYFGPGTRLTVT.

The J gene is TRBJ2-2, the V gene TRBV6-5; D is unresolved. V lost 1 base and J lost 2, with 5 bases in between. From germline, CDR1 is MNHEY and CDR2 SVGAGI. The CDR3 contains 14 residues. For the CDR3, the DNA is TGTGCCAGCAGTTACTTTTCTAACACCGGGGAGCTGTTTTTT. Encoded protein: CASSYFSNTGELFF.

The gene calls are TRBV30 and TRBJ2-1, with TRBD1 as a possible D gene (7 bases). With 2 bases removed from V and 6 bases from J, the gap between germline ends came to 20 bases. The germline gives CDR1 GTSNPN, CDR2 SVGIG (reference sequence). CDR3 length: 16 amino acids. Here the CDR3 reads CAWSPRGGGIRNEQFF. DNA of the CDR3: TGTGCCTGGAGTCCCCGTGGAGGGGGCATTCGCAATGAGCAGTTCTTC.

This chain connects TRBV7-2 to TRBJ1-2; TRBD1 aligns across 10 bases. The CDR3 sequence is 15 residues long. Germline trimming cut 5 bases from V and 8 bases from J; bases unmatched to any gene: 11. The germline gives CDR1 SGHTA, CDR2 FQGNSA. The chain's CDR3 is CASSPRGQGVEGYTF. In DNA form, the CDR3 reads TGTGCCAGCAGCCCGCGAGGACAGGGGGTGGAAGGCTACACCTTC. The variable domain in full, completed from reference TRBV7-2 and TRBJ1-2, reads GAGVSQSPSNKVTEKGKDVELRCDPISGHTALYWYRQSLGQGLEFLIYFQGNSAPDKSGLPSDRFSAERTGGSVSTLTIQRTQQEDSAVYLCASSPRGQGVEGYTFGSGTRLTVV.

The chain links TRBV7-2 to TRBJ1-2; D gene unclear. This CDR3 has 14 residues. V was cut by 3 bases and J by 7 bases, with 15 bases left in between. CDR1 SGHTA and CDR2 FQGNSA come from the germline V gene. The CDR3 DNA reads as TGTGCCAGCAGCTTGTTGTCATGGGGAGGTGGCTACACCTTC. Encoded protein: CASSLLSWGGGYTF.